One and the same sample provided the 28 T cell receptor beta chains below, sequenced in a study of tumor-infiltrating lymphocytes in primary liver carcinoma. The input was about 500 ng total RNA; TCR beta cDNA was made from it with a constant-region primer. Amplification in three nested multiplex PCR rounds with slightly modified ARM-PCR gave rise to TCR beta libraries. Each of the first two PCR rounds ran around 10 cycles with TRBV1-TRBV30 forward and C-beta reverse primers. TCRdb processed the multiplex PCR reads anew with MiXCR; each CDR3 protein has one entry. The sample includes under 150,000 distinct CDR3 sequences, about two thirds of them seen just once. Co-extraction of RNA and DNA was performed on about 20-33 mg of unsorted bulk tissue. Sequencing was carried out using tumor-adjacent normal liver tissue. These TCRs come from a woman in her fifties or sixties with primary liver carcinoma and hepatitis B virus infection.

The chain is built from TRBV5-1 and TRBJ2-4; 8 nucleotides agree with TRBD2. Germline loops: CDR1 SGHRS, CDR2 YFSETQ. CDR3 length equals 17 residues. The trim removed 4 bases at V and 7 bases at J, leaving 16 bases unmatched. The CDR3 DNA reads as TGCGCCAGCAGCATTACGGGACTAGTGGGAGAGTGGAACATTCAGTACTTC. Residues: CASSITGLVGEWNIQYF.

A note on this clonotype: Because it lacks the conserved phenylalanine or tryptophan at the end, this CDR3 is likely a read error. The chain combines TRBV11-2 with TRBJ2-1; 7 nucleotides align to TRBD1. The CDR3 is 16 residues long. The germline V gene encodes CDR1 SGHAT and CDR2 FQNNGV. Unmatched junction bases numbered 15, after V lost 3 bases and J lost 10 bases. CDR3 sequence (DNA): TGTGCCAGCAGCTTGAGGCGACAGGGTAGGGTGAACGAGCAGTTCTCC. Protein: CASSLRRQGRVNEQFS.

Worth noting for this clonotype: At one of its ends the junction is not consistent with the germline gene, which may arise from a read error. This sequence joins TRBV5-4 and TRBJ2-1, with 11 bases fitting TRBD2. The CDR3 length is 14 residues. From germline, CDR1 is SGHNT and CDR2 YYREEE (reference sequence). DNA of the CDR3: TGCGCCAGCAGGCCGGGACTAGCGGTCAATGAGCAGTTCTTC. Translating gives CASRPGLAVNEQFF.

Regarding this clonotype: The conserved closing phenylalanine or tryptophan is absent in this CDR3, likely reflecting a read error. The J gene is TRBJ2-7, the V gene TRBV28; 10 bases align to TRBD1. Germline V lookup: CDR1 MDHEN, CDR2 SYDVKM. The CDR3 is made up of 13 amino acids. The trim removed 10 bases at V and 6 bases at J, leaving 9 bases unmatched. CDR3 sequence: CATRGTGVREQYS. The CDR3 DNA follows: TGTGCCACCAGGGGGACAGGGGTACGCGAGCAGTACTCC.

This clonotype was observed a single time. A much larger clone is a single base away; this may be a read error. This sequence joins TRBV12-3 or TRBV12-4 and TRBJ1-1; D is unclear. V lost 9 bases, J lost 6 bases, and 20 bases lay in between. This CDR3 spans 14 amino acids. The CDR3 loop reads CARSPRHEKAEAFF. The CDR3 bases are TGTGCCAGGAGTCCCCGACATGAGAAAGCTGAAGCTTTCTTT.

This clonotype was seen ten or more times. The CDR3 DNA sequence: TGTGCCAGCCTCTCCTCTCCGGACAGACATTGGGATGAGCAGTTCTTC. Its translation is CASLSSPDRHWDEQFF. The chain carries TRBV6-1 and TRBJ2-1, with D maybe TRBD1 (6 bases). CDR3 length: 16 residues. V was pared by 8 bases and J by 8 bases, with 25 bases between. Germline V gene sequence: CDR1 MNHNS, CDR2 SASEGT.

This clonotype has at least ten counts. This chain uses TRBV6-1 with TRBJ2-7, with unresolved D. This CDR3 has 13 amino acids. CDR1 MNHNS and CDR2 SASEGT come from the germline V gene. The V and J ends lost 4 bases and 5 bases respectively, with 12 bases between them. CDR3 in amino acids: CASSAYRSDEQYF. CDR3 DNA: TGTGCCAGCAGTGCCTACAGAAGCGACGAGCAGTACTTC.

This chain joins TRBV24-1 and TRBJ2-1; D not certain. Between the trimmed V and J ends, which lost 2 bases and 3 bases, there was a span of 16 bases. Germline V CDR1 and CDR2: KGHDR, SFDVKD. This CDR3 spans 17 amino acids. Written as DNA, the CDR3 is TGTGCCACCAGTGATTCGCCCCTTGCTTCCGTCTACAATGAGCAGTTCTTC. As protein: CATSDSPLASVYNEQFF.

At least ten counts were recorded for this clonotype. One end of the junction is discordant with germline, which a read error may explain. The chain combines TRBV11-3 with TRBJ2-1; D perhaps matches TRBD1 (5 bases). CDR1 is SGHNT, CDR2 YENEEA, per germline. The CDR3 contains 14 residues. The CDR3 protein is CARSLGVSNNEQFF. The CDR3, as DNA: TGTGCCCGCAGCTTAGGGGTCAGCAACAATGAGCAGTTCTTC.

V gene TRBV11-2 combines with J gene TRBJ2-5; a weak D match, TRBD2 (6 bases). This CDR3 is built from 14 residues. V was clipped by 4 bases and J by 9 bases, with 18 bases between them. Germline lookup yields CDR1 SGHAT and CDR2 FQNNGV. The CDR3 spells CASSSRGSWEAQYF. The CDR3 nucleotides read TGTGCCAGCAGCTCCCGGGGGAGCTGGGAGGCCCAGTACTTC.

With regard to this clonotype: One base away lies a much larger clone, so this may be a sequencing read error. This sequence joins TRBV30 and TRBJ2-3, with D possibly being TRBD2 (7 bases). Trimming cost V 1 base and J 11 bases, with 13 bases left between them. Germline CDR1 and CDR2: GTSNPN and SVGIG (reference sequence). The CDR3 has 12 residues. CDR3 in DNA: TGTGCCTGGAGTGAACAAGGGGGGGGGCAGTATTTT. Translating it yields CAWSEQGGGQYF.

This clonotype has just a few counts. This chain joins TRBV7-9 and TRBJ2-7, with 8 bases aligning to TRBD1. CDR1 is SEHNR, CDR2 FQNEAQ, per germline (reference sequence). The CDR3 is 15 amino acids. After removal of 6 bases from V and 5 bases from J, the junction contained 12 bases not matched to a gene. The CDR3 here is CASSQSPGQVNEQYF. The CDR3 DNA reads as TGTGCCAGCAGTCAATCTCCGGGACAGGTAAACGAGCAGTACTTC.

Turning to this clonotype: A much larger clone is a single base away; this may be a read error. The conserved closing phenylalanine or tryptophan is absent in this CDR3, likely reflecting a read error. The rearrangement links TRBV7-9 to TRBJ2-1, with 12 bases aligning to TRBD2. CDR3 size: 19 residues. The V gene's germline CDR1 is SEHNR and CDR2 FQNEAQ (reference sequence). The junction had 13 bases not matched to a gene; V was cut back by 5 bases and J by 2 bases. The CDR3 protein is CASSPSALAGGVAYNEQFL. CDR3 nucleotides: TGTGCCAGCAGCCCATCGGCACTAGCGGGAGGTGTAGCCTACAATGAGCAGTTCCTC.

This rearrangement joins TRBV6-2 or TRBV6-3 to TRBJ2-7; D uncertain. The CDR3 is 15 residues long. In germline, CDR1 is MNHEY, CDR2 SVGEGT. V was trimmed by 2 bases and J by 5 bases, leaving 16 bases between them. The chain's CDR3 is CASSYHRHGANEQYF. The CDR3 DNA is TGTGCCAGCAGTTACCACAGACATGGAGCCAACGAGCAGTACTTC.

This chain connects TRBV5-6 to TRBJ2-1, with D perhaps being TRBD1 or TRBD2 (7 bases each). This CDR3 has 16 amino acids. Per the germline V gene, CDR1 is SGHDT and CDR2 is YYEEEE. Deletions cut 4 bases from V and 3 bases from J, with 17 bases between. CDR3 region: CASSQGGESYYNEQFF. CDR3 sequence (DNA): TGTGCCAGCAGCCAGGGGGGGGAGAGCTACTACAATGAGCAGTTCTTC.

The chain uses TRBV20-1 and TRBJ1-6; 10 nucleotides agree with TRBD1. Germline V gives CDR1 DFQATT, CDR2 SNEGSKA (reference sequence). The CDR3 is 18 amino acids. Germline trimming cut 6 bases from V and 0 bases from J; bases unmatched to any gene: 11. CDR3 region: CSAIAPGQGISYNSPLHF. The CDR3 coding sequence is TGCAGTGCGATCGCCCCGGGACAGGGGATCTCCTATAATTCACCCCTCCACTTT.

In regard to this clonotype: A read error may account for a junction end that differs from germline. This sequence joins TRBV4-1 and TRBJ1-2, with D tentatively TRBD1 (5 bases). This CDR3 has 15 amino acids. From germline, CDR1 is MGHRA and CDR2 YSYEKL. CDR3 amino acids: CASSQDSGPEYGYTF. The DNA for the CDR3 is TGCGCCAGCAGTCAAGATTCAGGGCCTGAGTATGGCTACACCTTC.

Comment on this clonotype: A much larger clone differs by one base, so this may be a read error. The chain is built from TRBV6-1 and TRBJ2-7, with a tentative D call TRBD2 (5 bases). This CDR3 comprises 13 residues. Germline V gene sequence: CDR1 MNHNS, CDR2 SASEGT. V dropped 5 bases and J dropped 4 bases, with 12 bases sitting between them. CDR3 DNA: TGTGCCAGCAGTCGGGCTAGCTTTTACGAGCAGTACTTC. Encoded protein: CASSRASFYEQYF.

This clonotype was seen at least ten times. The CDR3 nucleotides read TGCGCCAGCAGCCTCGGGACTAGCGGGACCAATGAGCAGTTCTTC. Translated, it gives CASSLGTSGTNEQFF. This chain links TRBV4-1 with TRBJ2-1; 13 bases map to TRBD2. CDR3 length: 15 residues. Germline V gives CDR1 MGHRA, CDR2 YSYEKL. V shed 4 bases and J 6 bases; nucleotides not matched to a gene: 3.

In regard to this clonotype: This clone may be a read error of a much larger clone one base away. The CDR3 region is CACSLGTATYEQYF. CDR3 in DNA: TGCGCCTGCAGCCTCGGGACAGCAACTTACGAGCAGTACTTC. The genes are TRBV5-1 and TRBJ2-7; 7 bases fit TRBD1. The V gene's germline CDR1 is SGHRS and CDR2 YFSETQ. This CDR3 has 14 residues.

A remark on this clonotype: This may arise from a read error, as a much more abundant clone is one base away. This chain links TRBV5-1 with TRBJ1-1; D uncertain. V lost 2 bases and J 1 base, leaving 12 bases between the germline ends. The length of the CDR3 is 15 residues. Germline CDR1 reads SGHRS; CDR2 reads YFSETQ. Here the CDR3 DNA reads TGCGCCAGCAGCTTTTACGGGGTGAAGAACACTGAAGCTTTCTTT. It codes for CASSFYGVKNTEAFF.

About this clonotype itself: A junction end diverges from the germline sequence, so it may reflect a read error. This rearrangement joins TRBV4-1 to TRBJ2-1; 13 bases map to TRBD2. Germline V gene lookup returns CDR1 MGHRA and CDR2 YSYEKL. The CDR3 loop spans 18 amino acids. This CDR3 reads CASSRTSGRAEYYSEKFF. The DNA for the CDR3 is TGCGCCAGCAGCCGAACTAGCGGGAGGGCCGAATATTACAGTGAGAAGTTCTTC.

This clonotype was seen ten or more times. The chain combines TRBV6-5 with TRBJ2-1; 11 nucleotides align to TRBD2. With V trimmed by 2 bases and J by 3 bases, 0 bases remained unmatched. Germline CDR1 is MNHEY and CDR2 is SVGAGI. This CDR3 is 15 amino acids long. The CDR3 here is CASSYGTSGYNEQFF. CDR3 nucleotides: TGTGCCAGCAGTTACGGGACTAGCGGCTACAATGAGCAGTTCTTC.

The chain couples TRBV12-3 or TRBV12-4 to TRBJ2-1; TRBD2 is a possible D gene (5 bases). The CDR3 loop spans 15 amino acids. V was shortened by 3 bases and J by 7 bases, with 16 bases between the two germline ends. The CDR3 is CASSFLSGGWNEQFF. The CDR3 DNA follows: TGTGCCAGCAGTTTCCTCAGCGGTGGTTGGAATGAGCAGTTCTTC.

The CDR3 bases are TGTGCCACCAGCAGAGATCAAAGCGGGCGGAGCGTAACTGATACGCAGTATTTT. Its protein product is CATSRDQSGRSVTDTQYF. The V call is TRBV15, the J call TRBJ2-3; a weak D match, TRBD2 (6 bases). V lost 0 bases to trimming and J lost 6 bases, with 22 bases between them. CDR3 length equals 18 residues. Germline V gene sequence: CDR1 LNHNV, CDR2 YYDKDF (reference sequence).

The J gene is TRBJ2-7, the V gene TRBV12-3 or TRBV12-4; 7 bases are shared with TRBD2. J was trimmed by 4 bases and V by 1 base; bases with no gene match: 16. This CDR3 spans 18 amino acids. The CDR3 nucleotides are TGTGCCAGCAGTTTAGGAGACAGACTAGCAGTCAAATCGTACGAGCAGTACTTC. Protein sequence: CASSLGDRLAVKSYEQYF.

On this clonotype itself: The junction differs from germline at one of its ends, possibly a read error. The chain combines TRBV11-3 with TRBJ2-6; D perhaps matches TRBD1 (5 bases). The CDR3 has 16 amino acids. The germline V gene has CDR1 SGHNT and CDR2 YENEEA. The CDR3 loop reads CASSFGGSAGANLLTF. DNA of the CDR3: TGTGCCAGCAGCTTCGGTGGGTCGGCTGGGGCCAACCTCCTGACATTC.

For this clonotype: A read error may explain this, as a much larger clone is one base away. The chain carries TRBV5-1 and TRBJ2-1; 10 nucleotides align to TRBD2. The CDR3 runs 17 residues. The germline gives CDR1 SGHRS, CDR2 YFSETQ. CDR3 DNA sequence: TGCACCAGCAGCCGTCGGACTAGCGGTGGGGTTTACAATGAGCAGTTCTTC. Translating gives CTSSRRTSGGVYNEQFF.